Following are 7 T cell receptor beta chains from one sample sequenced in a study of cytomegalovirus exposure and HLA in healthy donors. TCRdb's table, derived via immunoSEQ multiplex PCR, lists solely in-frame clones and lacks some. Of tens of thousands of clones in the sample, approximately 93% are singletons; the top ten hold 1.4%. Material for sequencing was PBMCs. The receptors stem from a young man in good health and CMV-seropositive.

The CDR3 DNA reads TGTGCCAGCAGTGGATCCTTTGAGGCTTTCTTT. It codes for CASSGSFEAFF. The chain carries TRBV6-1 and TRBJ1-1; no firm D call. Germline-derived CDR1 and CDR2 are MNHNS and SASEGT. This CDR3 is 11 amino acids long. V shed 4 bases and J shed 11 bases, with 11 bases lying between them.

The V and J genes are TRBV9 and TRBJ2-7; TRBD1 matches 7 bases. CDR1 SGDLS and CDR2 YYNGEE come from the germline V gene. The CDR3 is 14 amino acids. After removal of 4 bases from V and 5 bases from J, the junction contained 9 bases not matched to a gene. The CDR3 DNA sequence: TGTGCCAGCAGCCCGCCGACAGGGTCTGACGAGCAGTACTTC. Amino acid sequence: CASSPPTGSDEQYF.

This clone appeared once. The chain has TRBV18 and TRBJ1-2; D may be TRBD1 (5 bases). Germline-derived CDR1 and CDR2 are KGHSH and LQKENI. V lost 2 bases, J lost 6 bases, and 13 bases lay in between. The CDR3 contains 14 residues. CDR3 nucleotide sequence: TGTGCCAGCTCACCATCCAGGGCGGGGGATGGCTACACCTTC. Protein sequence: CASSPSRAGDGYTF.

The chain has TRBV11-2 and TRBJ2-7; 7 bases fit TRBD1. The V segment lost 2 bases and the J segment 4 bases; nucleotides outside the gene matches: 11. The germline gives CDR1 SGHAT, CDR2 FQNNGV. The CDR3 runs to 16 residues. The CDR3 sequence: CASSLWGTAGIYEQYF. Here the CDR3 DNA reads TGTGCCAGCAGCTTATGGGGGACAGCTGGTATATACGAGCAGTACTTC.

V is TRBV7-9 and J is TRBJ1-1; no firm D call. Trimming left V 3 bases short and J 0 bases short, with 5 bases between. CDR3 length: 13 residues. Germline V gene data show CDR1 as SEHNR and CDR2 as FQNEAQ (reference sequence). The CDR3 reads CASSFDMNTEAFF. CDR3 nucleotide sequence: TGTGCCAGCAGCTTCGACATGAACACTGAAGCTTTCTTT.

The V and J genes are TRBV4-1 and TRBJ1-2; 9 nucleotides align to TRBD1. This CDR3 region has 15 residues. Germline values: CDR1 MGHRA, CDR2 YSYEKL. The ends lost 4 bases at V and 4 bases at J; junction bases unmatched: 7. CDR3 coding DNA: TGCGCCAGCAGCCCCGGACAGGGGCCGTCCTATGGCTACACCTTC. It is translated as CASSPGQGPSYGYTF.

CDR3 sequence: CASSPGTGPMNTEAFF. DNA of the CDR3: TGCGCCAGCAGCCCCGGGACAGGACCTATGAACACTGAAGCTTTCTTT. The chain uses TRBV5-1 and TRBJ1-1; 8 nucleotides match TRBD1. The germline V gene encodes CDR1 SGHRS and CDR2 YFSETQ. Unmatched junction bases numbered 8, after V lost 4 bases and J lost 0 bases. This CDR3 has 16 amino acids.